These T cell receptor beta chains were read from a single sample in a study of Ad26.COV2.S vaccination and SARS-CoV-2 variants. Some clones are missing from TCRdb's copy, which holds only in-frame ones; the method was immunoSEQ multiplex PCR. Here the sample spans hundreds of thousands of clones, around 92% being singletons. This material consisted of peripheral blood, taken in a trial of Ad26.COV2.S vaccine versus placebo. All receptors come from a person aged 18 to 65 who received the Ad26.COV2.S COVID-19 vaccine or a placebo. The CDR3 runs from the conserved cysteine through the conserved F or W. D genes are given only for firm matches. Clone size is shown for a subset of rows, as once, few, many or a class of expanded clone.

V gene	D gene	clone size	J gene	CDR3 protein	CDR3 DNA
TRBV19	TRBD2	.	TRBJ2-7	CASSASGASYEQYF	TGTGCCAGTAGTGCTAGCGGGGCCTCCTACGAGCAGTACTTC
TRBV5-5	TRBD1	.	TRBJ1-4	CASSSTGTGTNEKLFF	TGTGCCAGCAGCTCGACCGGGACAGGGACTAATGAAAAACTGTTTTTT
TRBV7-2	TRBD1	.	TRBJ1-1	CASSLVVQGVSEAFF	TGTGCCAGCAGCTTAGTTGTCCAGGGGGTTTCTGAAGCTTTCTTT
TRBV4-3	.	.	TRBJ1-4	CASSQRFRGGNEKLFF	TGCGCCAGCAGCCAAAGGTTCCGGGGTGGAAATGAAAAACTGTTTTTT
TRBV19	.	few	TRBJ1-1	CASSTLTGFNTEAFF	TGTGCCAGTAGTACACTCACAGGGTTCAACACTGAAGCTTTCTTT
TRBV28	.	once	TRBJ1-1	CASWGGWDTEAFF	TGTGCCAGCTGGGGAGGGTGGGACACTGAAGCTTTCTTT
TRBV30	.	.	TRBJ2-5	CAWSVGVQETQYF	TGTGCCTGGAGTGTAGGGGTCCAAGAGACCCAGTACTTC
TRBV7-2	TRBD2	.	TRBJ2-7	CASSLGSGGLSYEQYF	TGTGCCAGCAGCTTAGGGAGCGGGGGGCTGTCCTACGAGCAGTACTTC
TRBV27	.	.	TRBJ2-4	CASQEPRAGVNIQYF	TGTGCCAGCCAAGAGCCCCGGGCAGGGGTGAACATTCAGTACTTC
TRBV9	.	.	TRBJ2-4	CASSVGSGLAKNIQYF	TGTGCCAGCAGCGTAGGATCGGGGCTAGCCAAAAACATTCAGTACTTC
TRBV3-1/TRBV3-2	TRBD2	.	TRBJ2-1	CASSPWTSGGGGEQFF	TGTGCCAGCAGCCCTTGGACTAGCGGGGGCGGGGGTGAGCAGTTCTTC
TRBV6-5	.	.	TRBJ2-2	CASRVYTGELFF	TGTGCCAGCAGGGTTTACACCGGGGAGCTGTTTTTT
TRBV28	TRBD1	once	TRBJ1-6	CASSARTGPNSPLHF	TGTGCCAGCAGTGCAAGGACAGGGCCCAATTCACCCCTCCACTTT
TRBV6-5	TRBD1	.	TRBJ1-2	CASSYSTGKTYGYTF	TGTGCCAGCAGTTACTCGACAGGGAAGACCTATGGCTACACCTTC
TRBV11-2	.	.	TRBJ2-1	CASSLDLRLGNEQFF	TGTGCCAGCAGCTTAGATCTGAGACTAGGTAATGAGCAGTTCTTC
TRBV7-8	.	.	TRBJ1-2	CASSPRGYGYTF	TGTGCCAGCAGCCCCCGGGGCTATGGCTACACCTTC
TRBV5-1	.	few	TRBJ1-4	CASSLRRQATNEKLFF	TGCGCCAGCAGCTTGAGACGACAGGCAACTAATGAAAAACTGTTTTTT
TRBV19	TRBD1	once	TRBJ2-7	CASGQGIGYEQYF	TGTGCCTCGGGACAGGGTATTGGCTACGAGCAGTACTTC
TRBV27	.	.	TRBJ2-7	CASSTAPGHEQYF	TGTGCCAGCAGTACGGCGCCAGGGCACGAGCAGTACTTC
TRBV4-3	.	.	TRBJ1-2	CASSQDRPGNYGYTF	TGCGCCAGCAGCCAAGACCGTCCGGGGAACTATGGCTACACCTTC
TRBV4-3	.	.	TRBJ1-1	CASSQDWGTWGTEAFF	TGCGCCAGCAGCCAAGATTGGGGAACCTGGGGCACTGAAGCTTTCTTT
TRBV19	.	.	TRBJ1-5	CASSIVGQPQHF	TGTGCCAGTAGTATAGTTGGTCAGCCCCAGCATTTT
TRBV9	TRBD1	.	TRBJ1-3	CASSEHRGQPGNTIYF	TGTGCCAGCAGCGAGCACCGGGGACAGCCTGGAAACACCATATATTTT
TRBV21-1	.	.	TRBJ1-5	CASSKADYRTASNQPQHF	TGTGCCAGCAGCAAAGCGGATTATCGGACGGCTAGCAATCAGCCCCAGCATTTT
TRBV12-3/TRBV12-4	.	.	TRBJ2-1	CASSLLRNEQFF	TGTGCCAGCAGTTTACTTAGGAATGAGCAGTTCTTC
TRBV4-3	.	.	TRBJ2-3	CASSQEGGTSTDTQYF	TGCGCCAGCAGCCAAGAGGGCGGGACTAGCACAGATACGCAGTATTTT
TRBV7-9	.	.	TRBJ2-3	CASSLEGGYTDTQYF	TGTGCCAGCAGCTTAGAGGGGGGTTACACAGATACGCAGTATTTT
TRBV2	TRBD2	.	TRBJ2-2	CASSDGLAGAPGDTGELFF	TGTGCCAGCAGTGATGGGCTAGCGGGGGCGCCCGGCGACACCGGGGAGCTGTTTTTT
TRBV4-3	.	.	TRBJ1-2	CASSQDKLSYGYTF	TGCGCCAGCAGCCAAGATAAGCTTAGCTATGGCTACACCTTC